The 27 T cell receptor beta chains below were found in one sample sequenced in a study of patients and donors after allogeneic stem cell transplantation. TCRdb redid the calling of the RT-PCR reads with MiXCR, one entry per CDR3 protein. The sample consists of tens of thousands of distinct CDR3 sequences, about 44% of them appearing once. The sample consisted of blood, either unsorted or a sorted T cell fraction (not recorded which). These receptors were collected from a human donor who was either an allogeneic HSCT recipient or a stem cell or donor lymphocyte infusion donor (not recorded which). It is not recorded whose cells these are; they may come from a transplant donor.

The CDR3 DNA sequence: TGTGCCAGCAGTGGAGAGGGCTGGGATCAGCCCCAGCATTTT. This sequence encodes CASSGEGWDQPQHF. The chain couples TRBV2 to TRBJ1-5; no clear D gene. Germline CDR1 reads SNHLY; CDR2 reads FYNNEI. The CDR3 has 14 amino acids. The V end lost 4 bases, the J end lost 5 bases, and 12 bases lay between the germline ends.

This clonotype was seen a handful of times. This chain connects TRBV7-8 to TRBJ1-1, with D possibly matching TRBD1 (6 bases). Trimming took 4 bases from V and 1 from J, leaving 10 bases between them. CDR3 length: 14 residues. Germline V gene sequence: CDR1 SGHVS, CDR2 FQNEAQ. The CDR3 sequence is CASSSLGQNTEAFF. CDR3 in DNA: TGTGCCAGCAGCTCCCTGGGACAGAACACTGAAGCTTTCTTT.

This clonotype was picked up a small number of times. This rearrangement joins TRBV5-1 to TRBJ1-1; D gene ambiguous. Germline V CDR1 and CDR2: SGHRS, YFSETQ. CDR3 length: 14 residues. With 2 bases removed from V and 1 base from J, the gap between germline ends came to 9 bases. The CDR3 loop reads CASSLLQQNTEAFF. The CDR3 DNA reads as TGCGCCAGCAGCTTATTGCAACAGAACACTGAAGCTTTCTTT.

V and J are TRBV11-2 and TRBJ1-2; maybe TRBD1 (5 bases). Deletions cut 0 bases from V and 8 bases from J, with 22 bases between. The germline gives CDR1 SGHAT, CDR2 FQNNGV. The CDR3 is made up of 17 amino acids. As DNA, the CDR3 is TGTGCCAGCAGCTTAGACTTGCCGGGACTTTATTCAAAGGGCTACACCTTC. Its translation is CASSLDLPGLYSKGYTF.

This clonotype was detected only a few times. This CDR3 is CASSNAQGLLGYTF. The CDR3 DNA reads TGTGCCAGCAGCAACGCTCAGGGACTCCTCGGCTACACCTTC. This chain uses TRBV12-3 or TRBV12-4 with TRBJ1-2; a weak D match, TRBD1 (5 bases). The CDR3 has 14 amino acids. Trimming left V 6 bases short and J 8 bases short, with 19 bases between.

This clonotype was picked up a small number of times. The CDR3 DNA reads TGCGCCAGCGGATTCTCCGGGACAGGGTCGGAAAAACTGTTTTTT. Its protein is CASGFSGTGSEKLFF. V and J are TRBV5-1 and TRBJ1-4, with 9 bases identical to TRBD1. Germline V lookup: CDR1 SGHRS, CDR2 YFSETQ. Trimming took 7 bases from V and 8 from J; bases not matched to a gene: 12. The CDR3 runs to 15 residues.

This clonotype was counted a single time. The rearrangement uses TRBV6-5 and TRBJ1-1; the D is unclear. The CDR3 runs 14 residues. Germline V gene sequence: CDR1 MNHEY, CDR2 SVGAGI. V lost 0 bases to trimming and J lost 4 bases, with 9 bases between them. CDR3 nucleotide sequence: TGTGCCAGCAGTTACTCGGGCAGTTTCACTGAAGCTTTCTTT. Amino acids: CASSYSGSFTEAFF.

The chain combines TRBV2 with TRBJ1-5; D gene ambiguous. Trimming cost V 6 bases and J 3 bases, with 12 bases left between them. In germline, CDR1 is SNHLY, CDR2 FYNNEI. The CDR3 length is 14 residues. DNA for the CDR3: TGTGCCAGCAGCTCCCACGGCACCAATCAGCCCCAGCATTTT. It codes for CASSSHGTNQPQHF.

This sequence joins TRBV6-2 or TRBV6-3 and TRBJ1-5, with a weak D call TRBD1 (6 bases). The germline V gene has CDR1 MNHEY and CDR2 SVGEGT. V was clipped by 6 bases and J by 4 bases, with 16 bases between them. The CDR3 is 15 amino acids. The CDR3: CASRSWDMANQPQHF. CDR3 coding DNA: TGTGCCAGCAGATCCTGGGACATGGCTAATCAGCCCCAGCATTTT.

The CDR3 DNA sequence: TGTGCCAGCAGCCCCCCCCAGAATGGAAACATTCAGTACTTC. It translates to CASSPPQNGNIQYF. The chain combines TRBV3-1 with TRBJ2-4; D is ambiguous. The germline V gene encodes CDR1 LGHDT and CDR2 YNNKEL (reference sequence). V was shortened by 4 bases and J by 6 bases, with 13 bases between the two germline ends. The CDR3 runs to 14 residues. Variable domain in full (rest from reference TRBV3-1 and TRBJ2-4): DTAVSQTPKYLVTQMGNDKSIKCEQNLGHDTMYWYKQDSKKFLKIMFSYNNKELIINETVPNRFSPKSPDKAHLNLHINSLELGDSAVYFCASSPPQNGNIQYFGAGTRLSVL.

The CDR3: CASSSPGTVYEQYF. The CDR3 coding sequence is TGTGCCAGCAGCTCCCCCGGGACTGTCTACGAGCAGTACTTC. The chain uses TRBV7-6 and TRBJ2-7; possible D gene TRBD2, 6 bases. CDR1 and CDR2 (germline): SGHVS, FNYEAQ. This CDR3 is 14 amino acids long. Trimming took 4 bases from V and 3 from J, leaving 13 bases between them.

This clonotype was observed a few times. The J gene is TRBJ1-1, the V gene TRBV20-1, with 7 bases aligning to TRBD1. After removal of 3 bases from V and 10 bases from J, the junction contained 14 bases not matched to a gene. CDR1 and CDR2 (germline): DFQATT, SNEGSKA (reference sequence). This CDR3 is built from 14 residues. The CDR3 spells CSASLTGDSLLAFF. Here the CDR3 DNA reads TGCAGTGCTAGTCTAACAGGGGACTCCCTTTTAGCTTTCTTT.

The rearrangement joins TRBV12-3 or TRBV12-4 to TRBJ1-1; TRBD1 matches 9 bases. This CDR3 is built from 14 residues. The V gene end was trimmed by 3 bases and the J gene end by 7 bases; junction bases not matched to a gene: 6. The CDR3 DNA reads as TGTGCCAGCAGTTTGGTAACAGGGGGCAATGAAGCTTTCTTT. As protein: CASSLVTGGNEAFF.

The chain carries TRBV14 and TRBJ2-1; the D gene is possibly TRBD2 (6 bases). In germline, CDR1 is SGHDN, CDR2 FVKESK. The CDR3 consists of 17 residues. The V end lost 4 bases, the J end lost 3 bases, and 19 bases lay between the germline ends. The CDR3 DNA is TGTGCCAGCAGCCCACCCCTCCCGGCGGGGTACTACAATGAGCAGTTCTTC. It encodes CASSPPLPAGYYNEQFF.

In its sample, this clonotype was seen a few times. The chain is built from TRBV7-3 and TRBJ1-1, with D hard to call. Germline V gene sequence: CDR1 SGHTA, CDR2 FQGTGA. This CDR3 has 14 amino acids. The ends were cut back, 6 bases at V and 0 bases at J, with 11 bases in the middle. CDR3: CASSPSGMNTEAFF. DNA of the CDR3: TGTGCCAGCAGTCCCAGTGGGATGAACACTGAAGCTTTCTTT.

The rearrangement links TRBV5-5 to TRBJ1-2, with no clear D. The CDR3 spans 14 residues. Germline V gives CDR1 SGHKS, CDR2 YYEKEE (reference sequence). V was cut by 1 base and J by 0 bases, with 7 bases left in between. The CDR3 sequence is CASSLWKANYGYTF. CDR3 bases: TGTGCCAGCAGCTTGTGGAAGGCTAACTATGGCTACACCTTC.

The V and J genes are TRBV27 and TRBJ1-4; no clear D. The CDR3 covers 14 residues. Looked up from germline, CDR1 is MNHEY and CDR2 is SMNVEV (reference sequence). The V end lost 3 bases, the J end lost 7 bases, and 12 bases lay between the germline ends. CDR3: CASSFYEGSEKLFF. CDR3 nucleotide sequence: TGTGCCAGCAGTTTTTACGAAGGGAGTGAAAAACTGTTTTTT.

This clonotype showed up just a few times. This sequence joins TRBV20-1 and TRBJ1-2; D possibly corresponds to TRBD1 (5 bases). The CDR3 length is 10 residues. CDR1 and CDR2 (germline): DFQATT, SNEGSKA (reference sequence). V gave up 4 bases and J gave up 10 bases, with 10 bases separating them. CDR3 residues: CSANRGLYTF. The CDR3 DNA sequence: TGCAGTGCTAATAGGGGTCTCTACACCTTC.

The rearrangement joins TRBV12-3 or TRBV12-4 to TRBJ1-1, with TRBD1 as a possible D gene (5 bases). Trimming shortened V by 7 bases and J by 10 bases, and 19 bases separated the two germline ends. CDR3 length: 13 residues. In nucleotides, the CDR3 is TGTGCCAGCAACCTCTTGGAGGGGCGTGGAGCTTTCTTT. Its translation: CASNLLEGRGAFF.

The chain joins TRBV20-1 to TRBJ1-2; a possible D gene is TRBD1 (5 bases). The CDR3 covers 13 residues. CDR1 is DFQATT and CDR2 is SNEGSKA in the germline V gene (reference sequence). V was trimmed by 3 bases and J by 0 bases, leaving 8 bases between them. CDR3 nucleotide sequence: TGCAGTGCTAGCGGGGGGGCTAACTATGGCTACACCTTC. Translating it yields CSASGGANYGYTF.

The chain combines TRBV4-3 with TRBJ1-2; 10 bases agree with TRBD1. Germline values: CDR1 LGHNA, CDR2 YSLEER. The CDR3 runs 16 residues. The V segment lost 4 bases and the J segment 5 bases; nucleotides outside the gene matches: 10. The CDR3 reads CASSPLGQGVVYGYTF. The CDR3 coding sequence is TGCGCCAGCAGCCCCCTAGGACAGGGGGTAGTTTATGGCTACACCTTC.

This clonotype came up a few times. The rearrangement joins TRBV24-1 to TRBJ1-2; D unresolved. This CDR3 is 14 amino acids long. Germline V gene data show CDR1 as KGHDR and CDR2 as SFDVKD. V was pared by 0 bases and J by 5 bases, with 9 bases between. The CDR3 nucleotides are TGTGCCACCAGTGATTTGCAGCAGGATTATGGCTACACCTTC. It yields the protein CATSDLQQDYGYTF.

V gene TRBV29-1 combines with J gene TRBJ2-2; D perhaps matches TRBD2 (5 bases). The germline CDR1 and CDR2 sequences are SQVTM and ANQGSEA. CDR3 length: 14 residues. V was pared by 5 bases and J by 7 bases, with 17 bases between. The CDR3 spells CSVLGLERGGELFF. CDR3 bases: TGCAGCGTTCTAGGACTGGAAAGAGGCGGGGAGCTGTTTTTT.

In this sample, this clonotype turned up a few times. The chain recombines TRBV28 with TRBJ1-6, with D possibly being TRBD1 (6 bases). The length of the CDR3 is 14 residues. V dropped 3 bases and J dropped 9 bases, with 12 bases sitting between them. CDR1 and CDR2 from the germline V gene are MDHEN and SYDVKM. The CDR3 is CASSFGRGGSPLHF. In nucleotides, the CDR3 is TGTGCCAGCAGTTTTGGCAGGGGCGGTTCACCCCTCCACTTT. Based on the CDR3 plus reference TRBV28 and TRBJ1-6, the full variable domain is DVKVTQSSRYLVKRTGEKVFLECVQDMDHENMFWYRQDPGLGLRLIYFSYDVKMKEKGDIPEGYSVSREKKERFSLILESASTNQTSMYLCASSFGRGGSPLHFGNGTRLTVT.

V usage is TRBV20-1 and J usage is TRBJ1-1; 7 nucleotides match TRBD1. The CDR3 loop spans 14 amino acids. Germline V gene data show CDR1 as DFQATT and CDR2 as SNEGSKA (reference sequence). The CDR3 nucleotides are TGCAGGCTCAGGGGGGACACAGAGAACACTGAAGCTTTCTTT. It encodes CRLRGDTENTEAFF.

The chain carries TRBV7-2 and TRBJ1-2, with D perhaps matching TRBD1 (6 bases). There are 13 residues in the CDR3. Germline V CDR1 and CDR2: SGHTA, FQGNSA. Between the trimmed V and J ends, which lost 2 bases and 5 bases, there was a span of 9 bases. The CDR3 DNA follows: TGTGCCAGCAGCTTACTGGGGGCTTATGGCTACACCTTC. It specifies CASSLLGAYGYTF.

The chain combines TRBV12-3 or TRBV12-4 with TRBJ1-1; no clear D. The CDR3 is 14 residues long. The germline V and J ends were trimmed by 3 bases and 1 base, with 9 bases remaining between them. The CDR3 reads CASSLVRANTEAFF. CDR3 nucleotide sequence: TGTGCCAGCAGTTTGGTACGGGCGAACACTGAAGCTTTCTTT.